This T cell receptor beta chain was observed in a study of blood T cell repertoires in COVID-19. About the research overall: Collection of acute and convalescent COVID-19 samples took place in the United States, Italy and Spain. T cells, B-cell-depleted T cells, or PBMCs supplied cDNA or gDNA.

The assay was immunoSEQ multiplex PCR, and TCRdb's table has in-frame clones only and misses some. The sample records roughly 290,000 clones, 86% being singletons. This CDR3 has 14 amino acids. Germline trimming cut 6 bases from V and 5 bases from J; bases unmatched to any gene: 7. Germline-derived CDR1 and CDR2 are SGHNT and YYREEE (reference sequence). The specimen sequenced was peripheral blood. This TCR derives from a woman aged 25-40 years who had recovered from COVID-19. The rearrangement uses TRBV5-4 and TRBJ2-5, with 10 bases identical to TRBD2. The CDR3 sequence: CASKPSGRGETQYF. In nucleotides, the CDR3 is TGTGCCAGCAAGCCTAGCGGGAGAGGTGAGACCCAGTACTTC.